Following are 24 T cell receptor beta chains from one sample sequenced in a study of monozygotic twins with inflammatory bowel disease. TCRdb re-called the 5' RACE reads; every CDR3 protein appears as one record, without DNA. The specimen's table records under 45,000 distinct CDR3 sequences. Sequenced material: blood. The receptors stem from a human donor with ulcerative colitis or Crohn's disease, or a healthy co-twin of an affected twin (not recorded which).

The chain recombines TRBV29-1 with TRBJ2-1; TCRdb lists TRBD2, though no DNA is available to test this call. Germline CDR1 and CDR2: SQVTM and ANQGSEA. The CDR3 length is 17 residues. The CDR3: CSASSGGHSSSYNEQFF.

CDR3 protein: CASSNPQRTDTQYF. The rearrangement uses TRBV6-5 and TRBJ2-3. The CDR3 spans 14 residues. Per germline, CDR1 MNHEY and CDR2 SVGAGI.

The rearrangement joins TRBV5-1 to TRBJ1-5; without DNA, the TCRdb call of TRBD1 cannot be checked. Germline V gene sequence: CDR1 SGHRS, CDR2 YFSETQ. The length of the CDR3 is 15 residues. CDR3 region: CASSFDGQGNQPQHF.

The chain is built from TRBV6-1 and TRBJ2-2. This CDR3 is 13 amino acids long. The V gene's germline CDR1 is MNHNS and CDR2 SASEGT. The CDR3 loop reads CASSGLLTGELFF.

This chain connects TRBV7-8 to TRBJ2-7; TCRdb calls TRBD1, which cannot be checked without DNA. The germline gives CDR1 SGHVS, CDR2 FQNEAQ. The CDR3 sequence is 16 residues long. The CDR3 sequence: CASSLVARRSGYEQYF.

CDR3 region: CASSQLSGTSGRGRTQYF. The chain is built from TRBV23-1 and TRBJ2-5; TCRdb picks TRBD2, but there is no DNA to check that call. TRBV23-1 is an ORF, with its function uncertain. The CDR3 totals 18 residues.

The rearrangement links TRBV5-6 to TRBJ2-7. This CDR3 is built from 11 residues. The V gene's germline CDR1 is SGHDT and CDR2 YYEEEE. The CDR3 loop is CASSFRDEQYF. Using reference TRBV5-6 and TRBJ2-7 for the parts outside the CDR3, the full variable domain is DAGVTQSPTHLIKTRGQQVTLRCSPKSGHDTVSWYQQALGQGPQFIFQYYEEEERQRGNFPDRFSGHQFPNYSSELNVNALLLGDSALYLCASSFRDEQYFGPGTRLTVT.

The V gene is TRBV7-2, the J gene TRBJ1-5; TCRdb picks TRBD1, but there is no DNA to check that call. This CDR3 comprises 14 residues. CDR1 SGHTA and CDR2 FQGNSA come from the germline V gene. The CDR3 sequence: CASSYTGGSQPQHF. Full variable domain (missing parts from reference TRBV7-2 and TRBJ1-5): GAGVSQSPSNKVTEKGKDVELRCDPISGHTALYWYRQSLGQGLEFLIYFQGNSAPDKSGLPSDRFSAERTGGSVSTLTIQRTQQEDSAVYLCASSYTGGSQPQHFGDGTRLSIL.

The gene calls are TRBV27 and TRBJ1-2; as DNA is missing, the TRBD1 call by TCRdb cannot be tested. This CDR3 region has 15 residues. The V gene's germline CDR1 is MNHEY and CDR2 SMNVEV (reference sequence). The CDR3 sequence is CASSRTGGAGYGYTF.

J is TRBJ1-2 and V is TRBV5-1; absent DNA, TCRdb's TRBD1 call cannot be checked. There are 16 residues in the CDR3. Germline V gene data show CDR1 as SGHRS and CDR2 as YFSETQ. CDR3 amino acids: CASSLMGQGMSNGYTF.

The rearrangement uses TRBV20-1 and TRBJ2-7; without DNA, the TCRdb call of TRBD1 cannot be checked. CDR3 length equals 17 residues. Germline V gene sequence: CDR1 DFQATT, CDR2 SNEGSKA (reference sequence). CDR3 amino acids: CSARDPSRTGGAEEQYF.

V gene TRBV2 combines with J gene TRBJ2-3; TCRdb names TRBD2, which stays unverified in the absence of DNA. CDR3 length: 16 residues. Germline V gene data show CDR1 as SNHLY and CDR2 as FYNNEI. The CDR3 is CASSEGVREWSDTQYF.

This CDR3 is CASSSPNLGRTDTQYF. The V and J genes are TRBV7-9 and TRBJ2-3; TCRdb reports TRBD1, a call that lacks DNA to check it against. This CDR3 is built from 16 residues. In germline, CDR1 is SEHNR, CDR2 FQNEAQ (reference sequence). Using reference TRBV7-9 and TRBJ2-3 for the parts outside the CDR3, the full variable domain is DTGVSQNPRHKITKRGQNVTFRCDPISEHNRLYWYRQTLGQGPEFLTYFQNEAQLEKSRLLSDRFSAERPKGSFSTLEIQRTEQGDSAMYLCASSSPNLGRTDTQYFGPGTRLTVL.

The rearrangement uses TRBV10-3 and TRBJ2-5; TCRdb designates TRBD1, a call that cannot be tested without DNA. The CDR3 is made up of 13 amino acids. CDR1 is ENHRY, CDR2 SYGVKD, per germline. The CDR3 spells CATVSGVGETQYF.

This chain joins TRBV27 and TRBJ2-6; checking the TCRdb D call of TRBD1 is not possible without DNA. CDR3 length: 18 amino acids. Per the germline V gene, CDR1 is MNHEY and CDR2 is SMNVEV (reference sequence). The CDR3 loop is CASSPTGGKVSGANVLTF.

The chain carries TRBV3-1 and TRBJ2-7; with no DNA, the TCRdb D assignment of TRBD1 cannot be verified. The CDR3 consists of 14 residues. Germline V gives CDR1 LGHDT, CDR2 YNNKEL (reference sequence). The CDR3 loop is CASSPRTFSYEQYF.

The chain carries TRBV28 and TRBJ2-7. Germline assignment: CDR1 MDHEN and CDR2 SYDVKM. The CDR3 length is 13 residues. The CDR3 is CASETSTTSSQYF.

The chain carries TRBV12-3 or TRBV12-4 and TRBJ2-2; TCRdb's assignment of TRBD1 cannot be checked, as there is no DNA. The CDR3 extends over 14 amino acids. The CDR3 loop reads CASSLWGNTGELFF.

The genes are TRBV20-1 and TRBJ2-7; TCRdb picks TRBD1, but there is no DNA to check that call. This CDR3 is 13 amino acids long. Germline-derived CDR1 and CDR2 are DFQATT and SNEGSKA (reference sequence). The CDR3 loop is CSANPGGAYEQYF.

The chain combines TRBV20-1 with TRBJ1-1; TCRdb names TRBD1, which stays unverified in the absence of DNA. Looked up from germline, CDR1 is DFQATT and CDR2 is SNEGSKA (reference sequence). The CDR3 totals 15 residues. The CDR3: CSARVLQGRNTEAFF.

V and J are TRBV4-1 and TRBJ2-3; TCRdb's D gene call, TRBD2, goes unchecked for lack of DNA. The germline CDR1 and CDR2 sequences are MGHRA and YSYEKL. This CDR3 spans 16 amino acids. The CDR3 region is CASSQASLAGRDTQYF.

By frequency, this clonotype is medium-sized (0.01 to 0.1%). This chain connects TRBV11-2 to TRBJ2-5; absent DNA, TCRdb's TRBD1 call cannot be checked. This CDR3 spans 15 amino acids. Per the germline V gene, CDR1 is SGHAT and CDR2 is FQNNGV. The CDR3 loop reads CASSVGTDYQETQYF.

CDR3: CASSLRVFREKLFF. This chain joins TRBV28 and TRBJ1-4. The germline gives CDR1 MDHEN, CDR2 SYDVKM. The CDR3 covers 14 residues.

The rearrangement joins TRBV7-9 to TRBJ2-3; with no DNA, the TCRdb D assignment of TRBD2 cannot be verified. Germline values: CDR1 SEHNR, CDR2 FQNEAQ (reference sequence). The CDR3 runs 13 residues. Here the CDR3 reads CASSLVGRDTQYF.